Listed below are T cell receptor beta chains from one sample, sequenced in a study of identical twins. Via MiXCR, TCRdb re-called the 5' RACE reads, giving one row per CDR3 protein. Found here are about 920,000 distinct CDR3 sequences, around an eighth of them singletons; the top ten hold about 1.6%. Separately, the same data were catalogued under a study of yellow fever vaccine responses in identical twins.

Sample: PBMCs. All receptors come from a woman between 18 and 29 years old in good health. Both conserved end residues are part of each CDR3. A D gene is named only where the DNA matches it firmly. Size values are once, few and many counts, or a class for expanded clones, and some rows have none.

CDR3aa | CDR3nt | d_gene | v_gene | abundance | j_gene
CASSPGTATGELFF | TGTGCCAGCAGCCCAGGGACAGCCACCGGGGAGCTGTTTTTT | TRBD1 | TRBV7-9 | many | TRBJ2-2
CASSQVGQGHLGGYTF | TGTGCCAGCAGCCAAGTGGGACAGGGGCACTTGGGAGGCTACACCTTC | TRBD1 | TRBV3-1 | few | TRBJ1-2
CATNGREGDTGELFF | TGTGCCACCAACGGACGGGAGGGGGACACCGGGGAGCTGTTTTTT | TRBD2 | TRBV15 | few | TRBJ2-2
CSARDIVASGERPQETQYF | TGCAGTGCTAGAGATATAGTGGCTAGCGGGGAAAGACCCCAAGAGACCCAGTACTTC | TRBD2 | TRBV20-1 | few | TRBJ2-5
CASSTGDGGGPQHF | TGTGCCAGCAGTACGGGAGACGGGGGTGGGCCCCAGCATTTT | . | TRBV6-1 | . | TRBJ1-5
CASSSLAGASYEQYF | TGTGCCAGCAGTTCACTAGCGGGAGCCTCCTACGAGCAGTACTTC | TRBD2 | TRBV7-2 | many | TRBJ2-7
CATRGSGALNTEAFF | TGTGCCACCAGGGGATCAGGGGCTCTGAACACTGAAGCTTTCTTT | . | TRBV24-1 | . | TRBJ1-1
CATRAMNTEAFF | TGTGCCACCCGGGCGATGAACACTGAAGCTTTCTTT | . | TRBV2 | few | TRBJ1-1
CASSLVQGAPFF | TGTGCCAGCAGTTTGGTACAGGGCGCTCCTTTCTTT | . | TRBV12-3/TRBV12-4 | few | TRBJ1-1
CASSLAGQNYNEQFF | TGCGCCAGCAGCTTGGCGGGACAAAATTACAATGAGCAGTTCTTC | . | TRBV5-1 | few | TRBJ2-1
CASSAQGTQGPQHF | TGTGCCAGCAGTGCACAGGGTACCCAAGGGCCCCAGCATTTT | . | TRBV2 | . | TRBJ1-5
CASSPLWEGSSYNSPLHF | TGTGCCAGCAGTCCCCTGTGGGAGGGCAGCTCCTATAATTCACCCCTCCACTTT | . | TRBV6-1 | few | TRBJ1-6
CATSRVAGGRGANVLTF | TGTGCCACCAGCAGAGTCGCAGGGGGTCGCGGGGCCAACGTCCTGACTTTC | TRBD1 | TRBV15 | once | TRBJ2-6
CASSSQTMNTEAFF | TGTGCCAGCAGCTCACAGACCATGAACACTGAAGCTTTCTTT | . | TRBV6-1 | few | TRBJ1-1
CASSGGWGNGYTF | TGTGCCAGCAGCGGAGGGTGGGGTAATGGCTACACCTTC | . | TRBV7-9 | . | TRBJ1-2
CASSLLDRAEETQYF | TGTGCCAGCAGCCTCCTGGACAGGGCTGAGGAGACCCAGTACTTC | TRBD1 | TRBV7-9 | . | TRBJ2-5
CASSLTGTTYEQYF | TGTGCCAGCAGTTTAACAGGGACTACCTACGAGCAGTACTTC | . | TRBV5-1 | many | TRBJ2-7
CSARDLLAGDEQYF | TGCAGTGCTAGAGACCTACTAGCGGGAGACGAGCAGTACTTC | TRBD2 | TRBV20-1 | few | TRBJ2-7
CSASSGLEQYF | TGCAGTGCTAGCTCGGGGCTCGAGCAGTACTTC | . | TRBV20-1 | many | TRBJ2-7
CASSRTSRELFF | TGTGCCAGCAGTCGGACTAGCCGGGAGCTGTTTTTT | TRBD2 | TRBV2 | . | TRBJ2-2
CASSLDAFSGANVLTF | TGCGCCAGCAGCTTGGACGCCTTCTCTGGGGCCAACGTCCTGACTTTC | . | TRBV5-1 | many | TRBJ2-6
CASSLRSDVWDNEKLFF | TGTGCCAGCAGTTTAAGGTCAGATGTCTGGGATAATGAAAAACTGTTTTTT | . | TRBV12-3/TRBV12-4 | . | TRBJ1-4
CASSLGQTSGLNTGELFF | TGTGCCAGCTCACTGGGCCAGACTAGCGGGCTGAACACCGGGGAGCTGTTTTTT | TRBD2 | TRBV18 | few | TRBJ2-2
CASSILRERTEAFF | TGTGCCAGTAGTATTTTGCGGGAGCGGACTGAAGCTTTCTTT | . | TRBV19 | . | TRBJ1-1
CAITPGGSYNEQFF | TGTGCCATCACCCCGGGGGGTTCCTACAATGAGCAGTTCTTC | TRBD2 | TRBV10-3 | . | TRBJ2-1
CASSRSGGPGNEQFF | TGTGCCAGCAGCCGTTCGGGGGGGCCCGGGAATGAGCAGTTCTTC | TRBD2 | TRBV7-9 | . | TRBJ2-1
CASSPLPTSNTEAFF | TGTGCCAGCAGCCCCCTCCCGACGTCTAACACTGAAGCTTTCTTT | . | TRBV4-2 | few | TRBJ1-1
CASSVGAGYGYTF | TGTGCCAGCAGCGTAGGGGCAGGCTATGGCTACACCTTC | . | TRBV9 | few | TRBJ1-2
CASSGLQATRINEQFF | TGTGCCAGCAGCGGTCTTCAGGCCACCCGGATAAATGAGCAGTTCTTC | . | TRBV11-3 | . | TRBJ2-1
CASSSPGRRYTDTQYF | TGTGCCAGCAGTTCGCCGGGGCGACGGTACACAGATACGCAGTATTTT | . | TRBV28 | . | TRBJ2-3
CASSSAGTGESPLHF | TGTGCCAGCAGTTCCGCCGGGACAGGTGAATCACCCCTCCACTTT | TRBD1 | TRBV6-2/TRBV6-3 | few | TRBJ1-6
CASSSGHGSAEAFF | TGTGCCAGCAGCTCAGGGCATGGTTCCGCTGAAGCTTTCTTT | . | TRBV11-2 | few | TRBJ1-1
CATRMTSGSGEQFF | TGTGCCACCAGGATGACTAGCGGGAGCGGTGAGCAGTTCTTC | TRBD2 | TRBV24-1 | many | TRBJ2-1
CSASSGEQFF | TGCAGTGCTTCCTCGGGGGAGCAGTTCTTC | . | TRBV20-1 | many | TRBJ2-1
CASSLALAGTGELFF | TGTGCCAGCAGCTTAGCCCTAGCGGGCACCGGGGAGCTGTTTTTT | TRBD2 | TRBV7-8 | . | TRBJ2-2
CASSLGVRRTDTQYF | TGTGCCAGCAGCTTAGGCGTCAGGAGAACAGATACGCAGTATTTT | . | TRBV7-8 | . | TRBJ2-3
CASNPGDTQYF | TGTGCCAGCAACCCGGGGGATACGCAGTATTTT | . | TRBV2 | . | TRBJ2-3
CASSFKRSGGAFLETQYF | TGCGCCAGCAGCTTCAAAAGGAGCGGGGGGGCCTTTTTGGAGACCCAGTACTTC | TRBD2 | TRBV5-1 | . | TRBJ2-5
CASRSLGGRDYNEQFF | TGTGCCAGCAGATCTTTAGGGGGCAGAGACTACAATGAGCAGTTCTTC | TRBD1 | TRBV11-2 | few | TRBJ2-1
CASSASQSSYNEQFF | TGTGCCAGCAGTGCCAGTCAGAGCTCCTACAATGAGCAGTTCTTC | . | TRBV2 | . | TRBJ2-1
CASSPSGPGVEQFF | TGTGCCAGCAGCCCATCCGGGCCAGGGGTTGAGCAGTTCTTC | . | TRBV7-3 | . | TRBJ2-1
CASSLAWAAPAEDYGYTF | TGTGCCAGCAGTTTAGCATGGGCAGCGCCGGCCGAAGACTATGGCTACACCTTC | . | TRBV12-3/TRBV12-4 | . | TRBJ1-2
CASSSQRESTGELFF | TGCGCCAGCAGTTCCCAGCGGGAAAGCACCGGGGAGCTGTTTTTT | TRBD2 | TRBV10-1 | . | TRBJ2-2
CSARGYDRERGNIQYF | TGCAGTGCTAGAGGTTACGACCGGGAGCGTGGGAACATTCAGTACTTC | . | TRBV20-1 | . | TRBJ2-4
CASSIDGLEEYNEQFF | TGTGCCAGTAGTATAGATGGGCTAGAAGAGTACAATGAGCAGTTCTTC | . | TRBV19 | . | TRBJ2-1
CASSPLQGGKGYTF | TGTGCCAGCAGCCCTTTACAGGGAGGGAAAGGCTACACCTTC | . | TRBV6-1 | few | TRBJ1-2
CSARRQSSGNTIYF | TGCAGTGCTAGACGGCAGTCCTCTGGAAACACCATATATTTT | . | TRBV20-1 | . | TRBJ1-3
CASSFPRLAVNNEQFF | TGTGCCAGCAGCTTCCCCCGACTAGCGGTAAACAATGAGCAGTTCTTC | TRBD2 | TRBV7-9 | . | TRBJ2-1
CASSLEAGDGTQHF | TGTGCCAGCAGCTTAGAGGCCGGGGACGGGACCCAGCATTTT | . | TRBV7-6 | . | TRBJ1-5
CSVGAPTRSSEQFF | TGCAGCGTTGGTGCCCCCACTAGGTCAAGTGAGCAGTTCTTC | . | TRBV29-1 | . | TRBJ2-1
CAITGAYLNPNEQFF | TGTGCCATCACAGGAGCCTACTTAAACCCCAATGAGCAGTTCTTC | . | TRBV2 | . | TRBJ2-1
CASSTQSYNEQFF | TGTGCCAGCTCCACCCAATCCTACAATGAGCAGTTCTTC | . | TRBV2 | few | TRBJ2-1
CSASDGYSNQPQHF | TGCAGTGCTTCGGACGGTTATAGCAATCAGCCCCAGCATTTT | . | TRBV20-1 | many | TRBJ1-5
CASSVGPGTGILYEQYF | TGTGCCAGCAGCGTTGGGCCCGGGACAGGGATCTTATACGAGCAGTACTTC | TRBD1 | TRBV27 | . | TRBJ2-7
CSAREGVNEQFF | TGCAGTGCTAGAGAAGGGGTCAATGAGCAGTTCTTC | . | TRBV20-1 | . | TRBJ2-1
CATSEESGDIQYF | TGTGCCACCAGCGAGGAATCAGGGGACATTCAGTACTTC | . | TRBV15 | few | TRBJ2-4
CATSRNRGTGELFF | TGTGCCACCAGCAGAAACAGGGGCACCGGGGAGCTGTTTTTT | TRBD1 | TRBV15 | many | TRBJ2-2
CSARVGLAGATDTQYF | TGCAGTGCTAGAGTCGGGCTAGCGGGAGCCACAGATACGCAGTATTTT | TRBD2 | TRBV20-1 | . | TRBJ2-3
CSDRDISNYGYTF | TGCAGTGATCGGGACATCTCTAACTATGGCTACACCTTC | . | TRBV20-1 | . | TRBJ1-2
CASSFGTGANSPLHF | TGTGCCAGCAGCTTTGGGACAGGGGCAAATTCACCCCTCCACTTT | TRBD1 | TRBV7-9 | few | TRBJ1-6